This T cell receptor beta chain was retrieved from a study of shared clonotypes between healthy human individuals. The CDR3 has 16 amino acids. V lost 3 bases to trimming and J lost 5 bases, with 19 bases between them. Germline V CDR1 and CDR2: SGDLS, YYNGEE. The repertoire was sequenced with immunoSEQ multiplex PCR; TCRdb's copy has only in-frame clones and lacks some. The data show 2.3 million or so clones, over 90% seen once. To note about this clone: Antigen unknown.

Study-wide results and limits: An anticipated effect of sequencing depth on clonotype sharing among donors was recognized.

The gene calls are TRBV9 and TRBJ2-3; the D gene is possibly TRBD2 (7 bases). Sequencing was carried out using naive CD4+ T cells from PBMCs. The subset is: CD45RA+ positively selected. This TCR was recovered from a man aged 18 to 30 in good health. Some clones in this sample may be carry-over from other donors' samples. As DNA, the CDR3 is TGTGCCAGCAGCGCTGGGGGGCGGGAGTGGGGAGATACGCAGTATTTT. The encoded protein is CASSAGGREWGDTQYF.